A selection of T cell receptor beta chains follows, all from one sample in a study of control samples from healthy donors and cancer patients. Sequencing used immunoSEQ multiplex PCR; TCRdb keeps in-frame clones, though not all of them. This sample's table reports roughly 200,000 clones. Sequenced input: blood. Every receptor here comes from a woman in her 30s in good health. Both conserved end residues are part of each CDR3. Each record gives: D gene, J gene, V gene, CDR3 protein, CDR3 DNA. The D gene is left open where the match is weak.

>.|TRBJ1-5|TRBV7-2
CASSWTTGNNQPQHF
TGTGCCAGCAGCTGGACGACAGGTAACAATCAGCCCCAGCATTTT
>TRBD1|TRBJ1-2|TRBV6-5
CASSRDSLYGYTF
TGTGCCAGCAGCCGGGACAGTCTCTATGGCTACACCTTC
>.|TRBJ1-2|TRBV29-1
CSVENDSDGYTF
TGCAGCGTTGAAAACGACAGCGATGGCTACACCTTC
>TRBD1|TRBJ1-4|TRBV28
CATGRDRGEKLFF
TGTGCCACCGGTCGGGACAGGGGTGAAAAACTGTTTTTT
>TRBD1|TRBJ1-1|TRBV19
CASSGGGWTEAFF
TGTGCCAGTAGTGGAGGGGGCTGGACTGAAGCTTTCTTT
>.|TRBJ2-5|TRBV5-1
CASSFRLAPQETQYF
TGCGCCAGCAGCTTTCGACTCGCCCCACAAGAGACCCAGTACTTC
>.|TRBJ2-1|TRBV19
CASSRGAENEQFF
TGTGCCAGTAGTCGGGGGGCCGAGAATGAGCAGTTCTTC
>.|TRBJ1-3|TRBV6-5
CASSRRATGNTIYF
TGTGCCAGCAGTAGACGGGCCACTGGAAACACCATATATTTT
>TRBD1|TRBJ2-2|TRBV7-2
CASSATGPGELFF
TGTGCCAGCAGCGCGACAGGGCCCGGGGAGCTGTTTTTT
>TRBD2|TRBJ2-2|TRBV4-2
CASSQVHGGGSGELFF
TGTGCCAGCAGCCAAGTTCATGGCGGGGGATCCGGGGAGCTGTTTTTT
>.|TRBJ1-5|TRBV28
CASSFLGQLRHQPQHF
TGTGCCAGCAGCTTCCTTGGACAGCTGAGACATCAGCCCCAGCATTTT
>TRBD2|TRBJ2-5|TRBV4-2
CASSQGSLGRGGIQETQYF
TGTGCCAGCAGCCAAGGGTCTTTAGGTCGGGGGGGGATTCAAGAGACCCAGTACTTC
>.|TRBJ1-4|TRBV7-9
CASSLMSEKLFF
TGTGCCAGCAGCTTAATGAGTGAAAAACTGTTTTTT
>TRBD1|TRBJ1-5|TRBV10-1
CASPTGGCNQPQHF
TGCGCCAGTCCGACAGGGGGTTGCAATCAGCCCCAGCATTTT
>TRBD1|TRBJ1-2|TRBV3-1/TRBV3-2
CASSQNRGGNTF
TGTGCCAGCAGTCAGAACAGGGGAGGAAACACCTTC
>.|TRBJ1-3|TRBV19
CATADSSSGNTIYF
TGTGCCACTGCGGACAGTTCCTCTGGAAACACCATATATTTT
>.|TRBJ2-7|TRBV7-2
CASTPRGALSYEQYF
TGTGCCAGCACCCCTCGAGGCGCCCTCTCCTACGAGCAGTACTTC
>.|TRBJ2-5|TRBV7-2
CASSLVRSETQYF
TGTGCCAGCAGCTTAGTCAGATCAGAGACCCAGTACTTC
>.|TRBJ2-5|TRBV5-1
CASSIGRGADNVAETQYF
TGCGCCAGCAGCATAGGACGGGGAGCGGACAATGTTGCAGAGACCCAGTACTTC
>.|TRBJ1-2|TRBV27
CASSLTLPIDGYTF
TGTGCCAGCAGTCTCACCCTCCCTATCGATGGCTACACCTTC
>TRBD2|TRBJ2-5|TRBV6-2/TRBV6-3
CASSYSASGGVRETQYF
TGTGCCAGCAGTTACTCGGCTAGCGGGGGGGTCCGGGAGACCCAGTACTTC
>.|TRBJ1-4|TRBV18
CASSPLEGDKLFF
TGTGCCAGCTCACCACTTGAGGGAGACAAACTGTTTTTT
>.|TRBJ1-3|TRBV30
CAWSGTASGNTIYF
TGTGCCTGGAGTGGGACAGCCTCTGGAAACACCATATATTTT
>.|TRBJ1-2|TRBV14
CASSQAAAGLYGYTF
TGTGCCAGCAGCCAAGCGGCCGCAGGACTGTATGGCTACACCTTC
>.|TRBJ1-2|TRBV10-3
CAISEWMGARPGYTF
TGTGCCATCAGTGAGTGGATGGGGGCGCGTCCGGGCTACACCTTC
>.|TRBJ2-1|TRBV4-3
CASSQEMGTAYNEQFF
TGCGCCAGCAGCCAAGAGATGGGAACAGCCTACAATGAGCAGTTCTTC
>TRBD2|TRBJ2-1|TRBV4-1
CASTTGTSSGNEQFF
TGCGCCAGCACCACCGGGACTAGCTCGGGCAATGAGCAGTTCTTC
>.|TRBJ2-5|TRBV5-6
CASSLAGHRETQYF
TGTGCCAGCAGCTTGGCCGGGCACAGGGAGACCCAGTACTTC
>.|TRBJ1-6|TRBV7-2
CASSLVNYNSPLHF
TGTGCCAGCAGCTTAGTTAACTATAATTCACCCCTCCACTTT
>TRBD2|TRBJ2-5|TRBV6-2/TRBV6-3
CASSSGLAETQYF
TGTGCCAGCAGCAGCGGACTAGCGGAGACCCAGTACTTC
>TRBD1|TRBJ1-1|TRBV6-5
CASSSRDRDGRTEAFF
TGTGCCAGCAGTTCCCGGGACAGGGACGGAAGGACTGAAGCTTTCTTT
>.|TRBJ2-7|TRBV29-1
CSVAPGEKGSYEQYF
TGCAGCGTTGCCCCAGGGGAGAAAGGCTCCTACGAGCAGTACTTC
>TRBD1|TRBJ1-2|TRBV27
CASSGQVRPYGYTF
TGTGCCAGCAGTGGACAGGTTCGGCCCTATGGCTACACCTTC
>.|TRBJ2-2|TRBV5-1
CASSRETGELFF
TGCGCCAGCAGCCGGGAGACCGGGGAGCTGTTTTTT
>TRBD2|TRBJ2-7|TRBV27
CASSLSGGGYEQYF
TGTGCCAGCAGTTTAAGCGGGGGGGGCTACGAGCAGTACTTC
>.|TRBJ1-5|TRBV6-5
CASTQEGTGRQPQHF
TGTGCCAGCACCCAAGAAGGAACAGGGCGGCAGCCCCAGCATTTT
>TRBD1|TRBJ2-1|TRBV6-5
CASNHRGNEQFF
TGTGCCAGCAATCACAGGGGTAATGAGCAGTTCTTC
>.|TRBJ1-3|TRBV4-1
CASSQVPGGSGNTIYF
TGCGCCAGCAGCCAAGTTCCCGGGGGCTCTGGAAACACCATATATTTT
>.|TRBJ2-1|TRBV1
CTSRRYKRTRRRYNEQFF
TGCACCAGCAGACGATATAAGAGGACTAGGAGGAGATACAATGAGCAGTTCTTC
>.|TRBJ2-6|TRBV5-1
CASSLITDSGANVLTF
TGCGCCAGCAGCCTGATCACTGACTCTGGGGCCAACGTCCTGACTTTC